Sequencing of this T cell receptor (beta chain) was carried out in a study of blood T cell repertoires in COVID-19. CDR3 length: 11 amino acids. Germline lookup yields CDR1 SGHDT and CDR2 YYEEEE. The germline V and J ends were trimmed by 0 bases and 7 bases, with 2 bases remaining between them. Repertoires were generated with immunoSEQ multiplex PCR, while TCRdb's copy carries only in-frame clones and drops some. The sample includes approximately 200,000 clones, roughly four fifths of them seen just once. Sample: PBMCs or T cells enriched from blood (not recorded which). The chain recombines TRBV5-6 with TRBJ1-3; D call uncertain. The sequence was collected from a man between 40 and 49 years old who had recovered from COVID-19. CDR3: CASSLANTIYF. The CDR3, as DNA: TGTGCCAGCAGCTTGGCGAACACCATATATTTT.